The rows below give T cell receptor beta chains drawn from one sample of a study of cytotoxic CD8 clonotypes in ibrutinib-treated CLL. TCRdb's copy holds only in-frame clones and misses some; the assay was immunoSEQ multiplex PCR. The sample lists approximately 16,000 clones; roughly 68% were seen once. Sequencing used PBMCs, obtained before ibrutinib treatment. Every receptor here comes from a human donor with chronic lymphocytic leukemia. Both conserved end residues are part of each CDR3. D genes are given only for firm matches. Rows give clone size only sometimes, using once, few, many, or a class for an expanded clone.

CASSLGTGDSPLHF	TGTGCCAGCAGCTTGGGGACAGGGGATTCACCCCTCCACTTT	TRBJ1-6	TRBV5-3	.	TRBD1
CASSHTGQGGQPQHF	TGCGCCAGCAGCCACACCGGACAGGGGGGTCAGCCCCAGCATTTT	TRBJ1-5	TRBV4-3	.	TRBD1
CASIRGPSGSYEQYF	TGTGCCAGCATCCGGGGGCCTAGCGGGAGCTACGAGCAGTACTTC	TRBJ2-7	TRBV6-5	.	TRBD2
CASSLSGLSYEQYF	TGCGCCAGCAGCTTAAGCGGACTCTCCTACGAGCAGTACTTC	TRBJ2-7	TRBV5-1	few	.
CAISEGVNQPQHF	TGTGCCATCAGTGAAGGGGTTAATCAGCCCCAGCATTTT	TRBJ1-5	TRBV10-3	few	.
CASSYGRTGGFQPQHF	TGTGCCAGCAGTTACGGTCGGACAGGGGGGTTCCAGCCCCAGCATTTT	TRBJ1-5	TRBV28	few	TRBD1
CASSFEAGQGYGYTF	TGTGCCAGCAGCTTCGAAGCGGGACAGGGTTATGGCTACACCTTC	TRBJ1-2	TRBV5-4	.	TRBD1
CASSGQGPTEAFF	TGTGCCAGCAGCGGACAGGGCCCCACTGAAGCTTTCTTT	TRBJ1-1	TRBV6-5	.	TRBD1
CASSLWRGSTDTQYF	TGTGCCAGCAGTTTGTGGCGGGGGAGTACAGATACGCAGTATTTT	TRBJ2-3	TRBV28	.	TRBD2
CSVKTSGMSDTQYF	TGCAGCGTGAAGACTAGCGGGATGTCAGATACGCAGTATTTT	TRBJ2-3	TRBV29-1	.	TRBD2
CASIPSSGAEGYTF	TGTGCCAGCATTCCCTCTTCGGGGGCGGAGGGCTACACCTTC	TRBJ1-2	TRBV28	.	.
CASSYSLNYGYTF	TGTGCCAGCAGTTATTCACTTAACTATGGCTACACCTTC	TRBJ1-2	TRBV6-1	once	.
CATGGTRNTEAFF	TGTGCCACCGGGGGGACACGAAACACTGAAGCTTTCTTT	TRBJ1-1	TRBV27	.	.
CASSFSTTGGNSPLHF	TGTGCCAGCAGTTTCTCCACGACAGGGGGGAATTCACCCCTCCACTTT	TRBJ1-6	TRBV27	.	TRBD1
CASRYTGTGGYGYTF	TGTGCCAGCAGGTATACTGGGACAGGAGGCTATGGCTACACCTTC	TRBJ1-2	TRBV7-9	.	TRBD1
CASSVTQGRNSPLHF	TGTGCCAGCAGCGTAACACAGGGACGTAATTCACCCCTCCACTTT	TRBJ1-6	TRBV9	.	.
CASRVRVLDSNQPQHF	TGTGCCAGCAGAGTACGGGTACTGGATAGCAATCAGCCCCAGCATTTT	TRBJ1-5	TRBV6-4	.	.
CASSLVGQSSGTQYF	TGCGCCAGCAGCTTGGTGGGGCAATCAAGCGGGACCCAGTACTTC	TRBJ2-5	TRBV5-1	once	.
CASSLEAGSNYGYTF	TGCGCCAGCAGCTTGGAGGCAGGATCTAACTATGGCTACACCTTC	TRBJ1-2	TRBV5-1	.	.
CASSPVGSLPSYEQYF	TGTGCCAGCTCACCGGTGGGTTCCCTGCCCTCCTACGAGCAGTACTTC	TRBJ2-7	TRBV18	once	.
CASSDRPGGYTF	TGTGCCAGCAGTGACCGTCCGGGTGGCTACACCTTC	TRBJ1-2	TRBV2	.	.
CASSQAPFEAFF	TGCGCCAGCAGCCAAGCACCATTTGAAGCTTTCTTT	TRBJ1-1	TRBV4-1	.	.
CASSLGLGKDTDTQYF	TGCGCCAGCAGCTTGGGTTTGGGGAAAGACACAGATACGCAGTATTTT	TRBJ2-3	TRBV5-1	.	.
CASSLGDTQYF	TGTGCCAGCAGTCTCGGAGATACGCAGTATTTT	TRBJ2-3	TRBV6-5	once	.
CASSYSLRGQDYGYTF	TGTGCCAGCAGTTACTCCCTCCGTGGACAGGACTATGGCTACACCTTC	TRBJ1-2	TRBV6-5	.	TRBD1
CASSPATDTQYF	TGTGCCAGCAGCCCAGCCACAGATACGCAGTATTTT	TRBJ2-3	TRBV11-2	.	.
CASAGLAGADTQYF	TGTGCCAGCGCCGGACTAGCGGGGGCAGATACGCAGTATTTT	TRBJ2-3	TRBV27	.	TRBD2
CASSLWTGSYTGELFF	TGTGCCAGCAGCTTATGGACAGGGAGTTACACCGGGGAGCTGTTTTTT	TRBJ2-2	TRBV5-4	.	TRBD1
CASRSGQGTYEQYF	TGTGCCAGCAGAAGCGGTCAGGGAACGTACGAGCAGTACTTC	TRBJ2-7	TRBV6-1	.	.
CAIRKTSGGENTGELFF	TGTGCCATCAGAAAGACTAGCGGGGGAGAGAACACCGGGGAGCTGTTTTTT	TRBJ2-2	TRBV10-3	.	TRBD2
CASSLNGYYGYTF	TGTGCCAGCAGTTTGAATGGGTACTATGGCTACACCTTC	TRBJ1-2	TRBV27	few	.
CASSLDDRGRYNEQFF	TGTGCCAGCAGTTTAGATGACAGGGGCCGCTACAATGAGCAGTTCTTC	TRBJ2-1	TRBV28	.	TRBD1
CASSWVRTDTQYF	TGTGCCAGCAGCTGGGTGAGGACAGATACGCAGTATTTT	TRBJ2-3	TRBV7-2	.	.
CASSRNPGPYNEQFF	TGTGCCAGCAGCCGAAACCCGGGTCCTTACAATGAGCAGTTCTTC	TRBJ2-1	TRBV7-6	.	.
CASSPTSGTSGLYF	TGTGCCAGCAGTCCCACCTCCGGGACTAGCGGTCTGTACTTC	TRBJ2-5	TRBV27	.	TRBD2
CASTLPGFKYEQYF	TGTGCCAGCACCCTACCTGGTTTTAAGTATGAGCAGTACTTC	TRBJ2-7	TRBV11-3	.	.
CASETGGGNSPLHF	TGTGCCAGTGAGACAGGGGGGGGGAATTCACCCCTCCACTTT	TRBJ1-6	TRBV19	.	TRBD1
CASSLAWGQGNYGYTF	TGTGCCAGCAGCTTAGCGTGGGGACAGGGAAACTATGGCTACACCTTC	TRBJ1-2	TRBV7-9	few	TRBD1
CASSPLTRGQVGETQYF	TGTGCCAGCAGCCCCTTAACCAGGGGGCAAGTCGGAGAGACCCAGTACTTC	TRBJ2-5	TRBV7-8	.	TRBD1
CSVQEGRETQYF	TGCAGCGTTCAGGAGGGGAGGGAGACCCAGTACTTC	TRBJ2-5	TRBV29-1	.	.
CASSLIAGFSGANVLTF	TGTGCCAGCAGCTTAATTGCAGGTTTCTCTGGGGCCAACGTCCTGACTTTC	TRBJ2-6	TRBV5-6	.	.
CASSPGSETGVYEQYF	TGTGCCAGCAGCCCGGGATCCGAGACAGGGGTCTACGAGCAGTACTTC	TRBJ2-7	TRBV14	.	TRBD1
CASSSQGTGGPKTYGYTF	TGTGCCAGCAGCTCCCAAGGGACAGGGGGCCCAAAAACCTATGGCTACACCTTC	TRBJ1-2	TRBV5-4	.	TRBD1
CATSRDQGSNEQFF	TGTGCCACCAGCAGAGATCAAGGTAGCAATGAGCAGTTCTTC	TRBJ2-1	TRBV15	.	.
CASSARDGINQPQHF	TGTGCCAGTAGTGCCAGGGACGGAATTAACCAGCCCCAGCATTTT	TRBJ1-5	TRBV19	once	.
CSARHTEDQPQHF	TGCAGCGCCAGACATACCGAAGATCAGCCCCAGCATTTT	TRBJ1-5	TRBV29-1	once	.
CSVIRGDTGELFF	TGCAGCGTAATACGAGGGGATACCGGGGAGCTGTTTTTT	TRBJ2-2	TRBV29-1	.	.
CASSLVSPGGYTF	TGTGCCAGCAGCTTGGTTAGCCCTGGGGGCTACACCTTC	TRBJ1-2	TRBV5-6	few	.
CASSLTGAGATEAFF	TGCGCCAGCAGCTTAACAGGGGCAGGAGCCACTGAAGCTTTCTTT	TRBJ1-1	TRBV5-1	.	TRBD1
CASSLGGANVLTF	TGTGCCAGCAGCTTAGGAGGGGCCAACGTCCTGACTTTC	TRBJ2-6	TRBV11-2	few	.
CAWNPGTSVEQFF	TGTGCCTGGAATCCCGGGACTAGCGTGGAGCAGTTCTTC	TRBJ2-1	TRBV30	.	TRBD2
CASSEGFVGFWEKLFF	TGTGCCAGCAGTGAAGGTTTCGTGGGGTTCTGGGAAAAACTGTTTTTT	TRBJ1-4	TRBV6-1	once	.
CASSRGTSGGHTDTQYF	TGTGCCAGCAGCCGCGGGACTAGCGGGGGGCACACAGATACGCAGTATTTT	TRBJ2-3	TRBV11-3	.	TRBD2